The source of this T cell receptor (beta chain) is a study of T cell responses to AZD1222 COVID-19 vaccine. Whole-study findings and limits: Regions left unmutated in variants are reportedly the target of nearly half of spike-specific TCRs.

Sequencing used immunoSEQ multiplex PCR; TCRdb keeps in-frame clones, though not all of them. The sample has roughly 77,000 clones, under 95% seen once; the top ten hold approximately 5%. Second doses that came at about 4 or about 12 weeks were put together. Concerning this clone: What it recognizes is unknown.

Sequenced here: peripheral blood, sampled 28 days after the second AZD1222 dose. This clonotype was obtained from an adult who received the AZD1222 COVID-19 vaccine.

Here the CDR3 DNA reads TGTGCCAGCAGCCCCCCAGCGGGAGGGCCTGATACGCAGTATTTT. It yields the protein CASSPPAGGPDTQYF. The chain couples TRBV3-1 (or the pseudogene TRBV3-2) to TRBJ2-3, with 10 bases identical to TRBD2. The trim removed 4 bases at V and 6 bases at J, leaving 7 bases unmatched. Per the germline V gene, CDR1 is LGHDT and CDR2 is YNNKEL (reference sequence). This CDR3 spans 15 amino acids.